This TCR beta chain comes out of a study of blood T cell repertoires in COVID-19. Study overall: Acute and convalescent COVID-19 samples came from the United States, Italy and Spain. PBMCs, B-cell-depleted T cells, or T cells were the source of the cDNA or gDNA that made up the material.

This clone has only a few counts. Germline loops: CDR1 SGHRS, CDR2 YFSETQ. J lost 2 bases, V lost 5 bases, and 6 bases had no gene match. This CDR3 region has 14 residues. The authors' processing: Nucleated cell number was recorded as an estimate derived from reference gene primer amplification. Some clones are missing from TCRdb's copy, which holds only in-frame ones; the method was immunoSEQ multiplex PCR. D and trimming were read from the DNA, whereas the V and J calls and clone size are those reported in that table. The sample comprises approximately 170,000 clones, 86% of which are singletons, and 3% to 4% rests with the top ten.

The TCR sequence derives from a man in his 70s with acute or convalescent COVID-19. Sequencing was carried out using peripheral blood. This chain uses TRBV5-1 with TRBJ1-1; 7 bases agree with TRBD1. The CDR3 region has the DNA TGCGCCAGCAGACCCCAGGGGGGTAACACTGAAGCTTTCTTT. This sequence encodes CASRPQGGNTEAFF.